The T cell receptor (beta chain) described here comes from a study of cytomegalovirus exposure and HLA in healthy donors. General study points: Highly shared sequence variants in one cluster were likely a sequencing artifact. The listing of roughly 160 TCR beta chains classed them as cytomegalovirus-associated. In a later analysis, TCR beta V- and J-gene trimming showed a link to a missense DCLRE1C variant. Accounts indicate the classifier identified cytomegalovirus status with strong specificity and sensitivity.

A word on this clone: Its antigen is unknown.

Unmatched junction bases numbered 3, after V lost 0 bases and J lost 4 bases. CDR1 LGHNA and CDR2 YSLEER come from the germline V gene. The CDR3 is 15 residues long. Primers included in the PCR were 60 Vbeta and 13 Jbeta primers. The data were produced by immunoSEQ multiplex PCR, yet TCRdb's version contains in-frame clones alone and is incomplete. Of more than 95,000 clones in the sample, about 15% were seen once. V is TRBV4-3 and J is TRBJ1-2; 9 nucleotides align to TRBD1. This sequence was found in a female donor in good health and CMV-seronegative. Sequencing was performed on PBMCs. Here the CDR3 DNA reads TGCGCCAGCAGCCAAGATCGGACAGGGGTCTATGGCTACACCTTC. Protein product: CASSQDRTGVYGYTF.